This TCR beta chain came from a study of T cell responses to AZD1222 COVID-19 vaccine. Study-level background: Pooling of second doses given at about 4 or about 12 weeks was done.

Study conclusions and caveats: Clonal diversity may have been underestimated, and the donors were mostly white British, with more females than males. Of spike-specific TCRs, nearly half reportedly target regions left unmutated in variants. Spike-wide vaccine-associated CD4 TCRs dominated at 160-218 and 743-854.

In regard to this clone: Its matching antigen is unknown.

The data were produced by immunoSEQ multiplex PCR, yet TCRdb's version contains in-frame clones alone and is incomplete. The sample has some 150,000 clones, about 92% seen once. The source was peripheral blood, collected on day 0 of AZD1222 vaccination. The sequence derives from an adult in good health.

The CDR3 sequence: CASSLAGANVLTF. As DNA, the CDR3 is TGTGCCAGCAGTTTAGCTGGGGCCAACGTCCTGACTTTC. The rearrangement uses TRBV27 and TRBJ2-6; D unresolved. CDR1 is MNHEY and CDR2 is SMNVEV in the germline V gene (reference sequence). The CDR3 is 13 amino acids. V was shortened by 2 bases and J by 2 bases, with 1 base between the two germline ends.